This entry lists 9 T cell receptor beta chains sequenced from one sample in a study of response to subunit inactivated influenza vaccine. TCRdb reanalysed the RT-PCR reads using MiXCR and keeps one entry per CDR3 protein. The data hold hundreds of thousands of distinct CDR3 sequences, with about 14% observed a single time. The sequencing here drew on PBMCs from blood, taken approximately 15 days before vaccination. The receptor set was obtained from a man over 45 who received an inactivated influenza vaccine.

In this sample, this clonotype turned up a few times. V is TRBV7-2 and J is TRBJ2-7; D may be TRBD1 (5 bases). This CDR3 has 16 residues. V lost 1 base and J lost 0, with 13 bases in between. Germline V gene data show CDR1 as SGHTA and CDR2 as FQGNSA. CDR3 sequence reads: CASSLVVGPVSYEQYF. Written as DNA, the CDR3 is TGTGCCAGCAGCTTAGTCGTGGGGCCCGTCTCCTACGAGCAGTACTTC.

This clonotype was detected a few times. The J gene is TRBJ1-2, the V gene TRBV21-1. TRBV21-1 corresponds to a pseudogene. CDR3 length equals 15 residues. The CDR3 here is CASTIGKQGAYGYTF. The CDR3 DNA follows: TGTGCCAGCACTATAGGGAAGCAAGGAGCCTATGGCTACACCTTC.

The V and J genes are TRBV10-3 and TRBJ2-5; D is tentatively TRBD1 or TRBD2 (5 bases each). Germline CDR1 and CDR2: ENHRY and SYGVKD. V was trimmed by 7 bases and J by 1 base, leaving 16 bases between them. There are 15 residues in the CDR3. CDR3 coding DNA: TGTGCCATCAAGGGGACCGCTACACCCCAAGAGACCCAGTACTTC. Its translation is CAIKGTATPQETQYF.

This chain joins TRBV12-3 or TRBV12-4 and TRBJ2-5; 9 bases match TRBD1. The CDR3 runs to 15 residues. The V segment lost 0 bases and the J segment 4 bases; nucleotides outside the gene matches: 3. The CDR3 reads CASSLAHRGPETQYF. The CDR3 nucleotides are TGTGCCAGCAGTTTAGCCCACAGGGGGCCAGAGACCCAGTACTTC.

A few counts support this clonotype. The V and J genes are TRBV29-1 and TRBJ2-7, with a possible D match to TRBD1 (5 bases). CDR3 length: 11 residues. The ends were cut back, 5 bases at V and 6 bases at J, with 11 bases in the middle. The V gene's germline CDR1 is SQVTM and CDR2 ANQGSEA. The CDR3 region is CSVKQGREQYF. Here the CDR3 DNA reads TGCAGCGTTAAGCAGGGTCGCGAGCAGTACTTC.

This clonotype has more than one count but fewer than ten. The chain is built from TRBV7-6 and TRBJ2-1, with TRBD2 matching over 7 bases. The CDR3 loop spans 17 amino acids. Germline loops: CDR1 SGHVS, CDR2 FNYEAQ. The J segment lost 7 bases and the V segment lost 5 bases, leaving 17 bases of the junction unmatched. Here the CDR3 reads CASSPTPGAGKGNEQFF. CDR3 sequence (DNA): TGTGCCAGCAGCCCCACGCCTGGAGCGGGAAAAGGAAATGAGCAGTTCTTC.

The chain joins TRBV27 to TRBJ2-7; D remains unclear. CDR1 MNHEY and CDR2 SMNVEV come from the germline V gene (reference sequence). The CDR3 runs to 15 residues. V lost 5 bases to trimming and J lost 3 bases, with 17 bases between them. The CDR3 nucleotides are TGTGCCAGCAGTCCGGACGGCTTCGTCGACTACGAGCAGTACTTC. Its translation is CASSPDGFVDYEQYF.

The chain has TRBV29-1 and TRBJ2-2; possible D gene TRBD1, 5 bases. The germline gives CDR1 SQVTM, CDR2 ANQGSEA. The CDR3 sequence is 12 residues long. Between the trimmed V and J ends, which lost 6 bases and 4 bases, there was a span of 9 bases. CDR3 protein: CSVKQGTGELFF. Here the CDR3 DNA reads TGCAGCGTGAAGCAGGGCACCGGGGAGCTGTTTTTT.

This sequence joins TRBV6-2 or TRBV6-3 and TRBJ1-5; the D is unclear. This CDR3 is 14 amino acids long. Germline V gene sequence: CDR1 MNHEY, CDR2 SVGEGT. The V and J ends lost 8 bases and 3 bases respectively, with 14 bases between them. CDR3 sequence reads: CASASDGNNQPQHF. The CDR3 bases are TGTGCCAGCGCTTCGGACGGCAACAATCAGCCCCAGCATTTT.